This section outlines one TCR beta chain sequence together with its context. This clone was counted many times. Its antigen specificity is not known. The record originates from a study of T cell clonality in common variable immunodeficiency (dated by TCRdb to the mid-2010s). CVID samples and control samples contributed equivalent amounts of genomic DNA as sequencing input. For every sample, a 60 bp segment covering the rearranged TCRbeta CDR3 region was amplified and then sequenced. TCRbeta amplification used the immunoSEQ assay, a bias-corrected multiplex PCR with high-throughput sequencing. The authors' analysis ran thus. Every unique nucleotide sequence was considered a clone and was annotated with V, D and J genes, copy number and frequency. Sequences were labeled productive if in frame, and non-productive if out of frame or containing stop codons. As previously described, clonality was computed from Shannon's entropy. Mean CDR3 Kyte-Doolittle hydropathy was derived from the predicted amino acid sequences of productive clones. Scaled V gene usage was hierarchically clustered using Manhattan distance and complete linkage with the R hclust function. Sharing of clones by CDR3 amino acid sequence was evaluated by resampling 12 repertoires per group over 100 rounds. The repertoires were screened for over 60 published EBV-specific TCRbeta sequences and a few hundred published CMV-specific TCRbeta sequences. A couple of CVID samples yielding fewer than 10,000 sequences were excluded from analysis, leaving under 45 CVID repertoires. Not all clones reach the TCRdb copy of this immuneACCESS table, which keeps in-frame sequences only. Checked studies attribute under half of the gap to unresolved V genes and leave the rest unexplained. The D gene and trimming were derived from the DNA, and the V and J assignments and clone size from that table. With around 57,000 clones recorded, this sample contains no clone counted only once. 4.5% to 5.5% of the sample is taken by the ten largest.

Summary of the overall study and its limitations: TCRbeta clonality was higher in CVID subjects than in healthy controls (t-test p = 0.018), and the increase was most characteristic of about a third of subjects. Even though DNA input was equal, the average per sample came to some 82,000 unique sequences for controls compared with about 34,000 for CVID samples. Correlations between repertoire features and clinical complications were limited by patient heterogeneity within the CVID cohort. According to the authors, finding the cause of the higher clonality in CVID would require sequencing the repertoires of T cell subpopulations. Reportedly, TCRbeta sequences from CVID had fewer deletions and N-nucleotide insertions, and highly modified clones with 13 or more V deletions were absent from CVID. Healthy controls shared more TCRbeta clones with each other than CVID subjects shared among themselves (p < 0.0001).

Most of the CVID patients and most of the healthy controls were of Caucasian heritage. Heparinized peripheral whole blood samples of about 5 to 8 ml were collected from each donor. Genomic DNA from adults with common variable immune deficiency (CVID) and from healthy adult controls was used to sequence TCRbeta CDR3 repertoires. The control group comprised about 22 healthy adult volunteers, roughly 12 female and 10 male, aged about 23 to 70 years with a mean age of approximately 35. To isolate peripheral blood mononuclear cells, diluted blood was subjected to density centrifugation over Hypaque 1077 or Ficoll-Paque. Genomic DNA was extracted from unsorted mononuclear cells by Qiagen column purification or by a centrifugation-based method. Sequences were obtained from peripheral blood mononuclear cells. The receptor was derived from a person aged 18 to 70 in good health.

The CDR3 DNA, read in part, is TGCAGCGTGACAGAGCTCTTGGGCAGCCGGGTAGGC. Its product reads: CSVTELLGSRVG. The full CDR3 sequence reads CSVTELLGSRVGYTF. Rearrangement joined TRBV29-1 to TRBJ1-2; matching of 5 bases hints at TRBD1 as the D gene. Read data end 3 residues before the CDR3 end; the end is taken from the germline J gene. Reading the germline V gene gives CDR1 SQVTM and CDR2 ANQGSEA. The CDR3 numbers 15 residues from cysteine through phenylalanine. Part of the CDR3 DNA is given, 36 bases translated from base 1.